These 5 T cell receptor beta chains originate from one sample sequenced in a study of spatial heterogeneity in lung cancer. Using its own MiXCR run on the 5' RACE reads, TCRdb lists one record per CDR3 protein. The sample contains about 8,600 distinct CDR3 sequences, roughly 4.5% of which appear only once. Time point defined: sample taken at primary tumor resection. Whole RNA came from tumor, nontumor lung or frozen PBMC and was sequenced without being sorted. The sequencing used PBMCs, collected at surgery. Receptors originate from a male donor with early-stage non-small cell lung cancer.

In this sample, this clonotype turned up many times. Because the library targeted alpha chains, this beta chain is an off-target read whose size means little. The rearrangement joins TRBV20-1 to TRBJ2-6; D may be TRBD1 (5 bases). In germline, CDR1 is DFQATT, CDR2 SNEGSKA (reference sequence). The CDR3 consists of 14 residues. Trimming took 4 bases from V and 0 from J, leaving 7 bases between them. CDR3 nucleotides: TGCAGTGCTACAGGGTACTCTGGGGCCAACGTCCTGACTTTC. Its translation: CSATGYSGANVLTF.

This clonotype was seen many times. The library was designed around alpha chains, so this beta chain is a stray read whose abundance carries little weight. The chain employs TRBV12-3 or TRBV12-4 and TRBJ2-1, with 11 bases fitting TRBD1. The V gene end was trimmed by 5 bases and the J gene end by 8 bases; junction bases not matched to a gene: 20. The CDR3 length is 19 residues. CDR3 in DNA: TGTGCCAGCAGTAAACTAGGACAGGGGGCGCCTCCCGGGGCATATGAGCAGTTCTTC. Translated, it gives CASSKLGQGAPPGAYEQFF.

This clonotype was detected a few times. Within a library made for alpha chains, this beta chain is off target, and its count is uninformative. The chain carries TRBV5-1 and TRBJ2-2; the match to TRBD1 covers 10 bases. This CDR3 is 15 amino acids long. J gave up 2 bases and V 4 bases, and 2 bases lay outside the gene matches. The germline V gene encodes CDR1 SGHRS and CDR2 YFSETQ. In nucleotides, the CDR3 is TGCGCCAGCAGCGTGACAGGGGGCAACACCGGGGAGCTGTTTTTT. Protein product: CASSVTGGNTGELFF.

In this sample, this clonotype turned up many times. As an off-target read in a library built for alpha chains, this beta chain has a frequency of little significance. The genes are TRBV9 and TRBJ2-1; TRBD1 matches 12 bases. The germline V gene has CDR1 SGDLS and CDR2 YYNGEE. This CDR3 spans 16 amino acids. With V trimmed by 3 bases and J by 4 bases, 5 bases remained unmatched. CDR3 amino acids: CASSAGDRGPYNEQFF. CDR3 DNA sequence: TGTGCCAGCAGCGCGGGGGACAGGGGGCCATACAATGAGCAGTTCTTC.

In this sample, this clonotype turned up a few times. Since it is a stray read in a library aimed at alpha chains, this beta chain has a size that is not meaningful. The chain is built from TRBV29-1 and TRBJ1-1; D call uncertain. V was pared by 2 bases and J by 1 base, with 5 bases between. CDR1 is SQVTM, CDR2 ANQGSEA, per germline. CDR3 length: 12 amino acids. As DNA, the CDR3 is TGCAGCGTTGAACCAGGGAACACTGAAGCTTTCTTT. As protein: CSVEPGNTEAFF.